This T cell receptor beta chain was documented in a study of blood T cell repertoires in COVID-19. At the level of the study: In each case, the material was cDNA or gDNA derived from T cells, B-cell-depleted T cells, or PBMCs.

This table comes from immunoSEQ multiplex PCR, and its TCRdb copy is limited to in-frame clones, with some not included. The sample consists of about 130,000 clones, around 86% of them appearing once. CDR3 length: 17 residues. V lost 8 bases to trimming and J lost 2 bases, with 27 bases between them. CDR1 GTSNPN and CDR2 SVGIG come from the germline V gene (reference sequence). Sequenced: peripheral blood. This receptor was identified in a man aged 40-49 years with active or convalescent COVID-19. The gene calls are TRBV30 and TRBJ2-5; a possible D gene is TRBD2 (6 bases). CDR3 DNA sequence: TGTGCCGGGGTTCGGGGAGGAGCGGGCCAGTCTCAAGAGACCCAGTACTTC. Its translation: CAGVRGGAGQSQETQYF. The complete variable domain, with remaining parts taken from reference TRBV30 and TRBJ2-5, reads SQTIHQWPATLVQPVGSPLSLECTVEGTSNPNLYWYRQAAGRGLQLLFYSVGIGQISSEVPQNLSASRPQDRQFILSSKKLLLSDSGFYLCAGVRGGAGQSQETQYFGPGTRLLVL.